The 11 T cell receptor beta chains reported below all come from one sample, sequenced in a study of shared clonotypes between healthy human individuals. Clones were sequenced by immunoSEQ multiplex PCR, and TCRdb holds only the in-frame ones, with some missing. Among 650,000 to 750,000 clones, roughly 78% were seen once, and the ten largest hold 1.5% to 2%. Sequencing input: memory CD4+ T cells sorted from blood. The subset here: CD45RA-negative fraction. These receptors originate from a woman in her twenties or thirties in good health.

The chain employs TRBV5-1 and TRBJ1-4; D remains unclear. V lost 0 bases and J lost 3, with 9 bases in between. Germline assignment: CDR1 SGHRS and CDR2 YFSETQ. CDR3 length: 15 amino acids. CDR3 in amino acids: CASSLDSEPNEKLFF. The CDR3 coding sequence is TGCGCCAGCAGCTTGGATTCAGAACCTAATGAAAAACTGTTTTTT.

J is TRBJ2-7 and V is TRBV7-9, with 7 bases that match TRBD2. This CDR3 has 14 amino acids. Germline CDR1 reads SEHNR; CDR2 reads FQNEAQ (reference sequence). The ends lost 4 bases at V and 0 bases at J; junction bases unmatched: 3. The CDR3 bases are TGTGCCAGCAGCTCCGGGGGGAACTCCTACGAGCAGTACTTC. Translating it yields CASSSGGNSYEQYF.

This rearrangement joins TRBV28 to TRBJ1-2; the D gene is possibly TRBD1 (6 bases). The germline gives CDR1 MDHEN, CDR2 SYDVKM. The germline V and J ends were trimmed by 8 bases and 4 bases, with 17 bases remaining between them. The CDR3 totals 14 residues. This CDR3 reads CASLRTAKPYGYTF. For the CDR3, the DNA is TGTGCCAGCCTACGGACAGCGAAACCCTATGGCTACACCTTC.

This clone has just a few counts. The sample contains more than one DNA sequence encoding this CDR3. This chain joins TRBV28 and TRBJ1-2; maybe TRBD1 (6 bases). Germline loops: CDR1 MDHEN, CDR2 SYDVKM. The CDR3 runs 13 residues. V was clipped by 5 bases and J by 2 bases, with 9 bases between them. The CDR3 loop reads CASSRGLNYGYTF. CDR3 DNA sequence: TGTGCCAGCAGTAGGGGGTTGAACTATGGCTACACCTTC.

This sequence joins TRBV5-6 and TRBJ2-3; D is possibly TRBD2 (5 bases). The V end lost 3 bases, the J end lost 3 bases, and 23 bases lay between the germline ends. The CDR3 covers 18 residues. Germline CDR1 and CDR2: SGHDT and YYEEEE. Here the CDR3 reads CASSSPTQSSLRTDTQYF. The DNA for the CDR3 is TGTGCCAGCAGCTCCCCGACCCAATCTAGCCTTAGAACAGATACGCAGTATTTT.

The chain combines TRBV28 with TRBJ1-5; possibly TRBD1 for D (5 bases). Per the germline V gene, CDR1 is MDHEN and CDR2 is SYDVKM. V dropped 6 bases and J dropped 3 bases, with 21 bases sitting between them. The CDR3 runs 17 residues. The CDR3 DNA is TGTGCCAGCAGCATCACCAAACAGGTTCCAGACAATCAGCCCCAGCATTTT. This gives the protein CASSITKQVPDNQPQHF.

This clone was counted only a few times. The gene calls are TRBV15 and TRBJ1-1, with a weak D call TRBD1 (5 bases). This CDR3 contains 16 residues. Germline V gives CDR1 LNHNV, CDR2 YYDKDF (reference sequence). Trimming removed 5 bases from V and 0 bases from J, with 16 bases in between. As DNA, the CDR3 is TGTGCCACCAGCTCATCAGGGTGGGGGATGAACACTGAAGCTTTCTTT. As protein: CATSSSGWGMNTEAFF. Complete variable domain (other parts from reference TRBV15 and TRBJ1-1): DAMVIQNPRYQVTQFGKPVTLSCSQTLNHNVMYWYQQKSSQAPKLLFHYYDKDFNNEADTPDNFQSRRPNTSFCFLDIRSPGLGDTAMYLCATSSSGWGMNTEAFFGQGTRLTVV.

The CDR3: CASKFLAKNIQYF. CDR3 DNA sequence: TGTGCCAGCAAGTTTCTAGCCAAAAACATTCAGTACTTC. The V call is TRBV27, the J call TRBJ2-4; D is uncertain. Germline V CDR1 and CDR2: MNHEY, SMNVEV (reference sequence). CDR3 length equals 13 residues. V lost 7 bases to trimming and J lost 0 bases, with 7 bases between them.

This clone has a single count. This chain uses TRBV4-2 with TRBJ1-1; D may be TRBD1 (5 bases). V was pared by 0 bases and J by 1 base, with 9 bases between. The CDR3 covers 15 residues. CDR1 is LGHNA and CDR2 is YNFKEQ in the germline V gene. DNA for the CDR3: TGTGCCAGCAGCCAAGAGCTGGGACCGAACACTGAAGCTTTCTTT. Protein sequence: CASSQELGPNTEAFF.

This clone was seen just once. The chain employs TRBV4-2 and TRBJ1-5, with D hard to call. The CDR3 runs 14 residues. Germline lookup yields CDR1 LGHNA and CDR2 YNFKEQ. Trimming took 1 base from V and 2 from J, leaving 6 bases between them. The CDR3 nucleotides are TGTGCCAGCAGCCAAGGGGCCCGCAATCAGCCCCAGCATTTT. Its protein product is CASSQGARNQPQHF.

This chain joins TRBV7-7 and TRBJ2-3; possibly TRBD1 for D (6 bases). Per the germline V gene, CDR1 is SSHAT and CDR2 is FNYEAQ (reference sequence). The CDR3 totals 15 residues. The V end lost 1 base, the J end lost 4 bases, and 12 bases lay between the germline ends. The CDR3 DNA follows: TGTGCCAGCAGCTTAGGGCAGGCAGGGGCAGATACGCAGTATTTT. Translated: CASSLGQAGADTQYF. The full variable domain, completed using reference TRBV7-7 and TRBJ2-3, is GAGVSQSPRYKVTKRGQDVTLRCDPISSHATLYWYQQALGQGPEFLTYFNYEAQPDKSGLPSDRFSAERPEGSISTLTIQRTEQRDSAMYRCASSLGQAGADTQYFGPGTRLTVL.